The source of this TCR beta chain is a study of T cell changes during pregnancy in multiple sclerosis. Profiled with immunoSEQ multiplex PCR; TCRdb holds only in-frame clones, not every one. The sample yields some 80,000 clones, around 94% seen once. After removal of 4 bases from V and 4 bases from J, the junction contained 3 bases not matched to a gene. Germline assignment: CDR1 KGHSH and CDR2 LQKENI. CDR3 length equals 14 residues. This specimen consisted of CD4+ T cells from peripheral blood mononuclear cells, obtained after pregnancy. The chain carries TRBV18 and TRBJ1-5; 8 bases are a match to TRBD1. The origin of this receptor is a female donor with multiple sclerosis, enrolled in a pregnancy study. The CDR3 is CASSLQGGNQPQHF. CDR3 coding DNA: TGTGCCAGCTCACTACAGGGGGGTAATCAGCCCCAGCATTTT.